The T cell receptor beta chain under discussion was sequenced for a study of regulatory T cells in long-lasting Graves disease. Study-level results: Newly diagnosed Graves' patients had higher TCR diversity than persistent ones. Persistent patients shared 2,500 to 3,000 public clonotypes among themselves. Newly diagnosed patients shared fewer, at around 970. Among samples with persistent disease, TRBV28, TRBJ1-2 and TRBJ2-5 were favored.

The ends were cut back, 6 bases at V and 0 bases at J, with 9 bases in the middle. CDR1 and CDR2 from the germline V gene are SGHTA and FQGNSA. The CDR3 is 13 amino acids. Time point described: persistent/refractory GD, antithyroid drugs over 5 years with positive TRAb. PBMCs provided the RNA from which the TCR library was made. A volume of 7 to 9 milliliters of peripheral blood was collected in EDTA tubes. Building the TCR beta libraries relied on iRepertoire HTBI primers, and CDR3 regions underwent Arm-PCR. TCRdb redid the calling of the multiplex PCR reads with MiXCR, one entry per CDR3 protein. The profile shows a few hundred thousand distinct CDR3 sequences, roughly a quarter of them singletons. Remarks on this clonotype: Its antigen is undetermined.

V usage is TRBV7-2 and J usage is TRBJ2-7, with D perhaps matching TRBD2 (5 bases). The sequence derives from a female donor with Graves disease. The sequenced sample was peripheral blood mononuclear cells (PBMCs), obtained when the disease was refractory, from a patient treated with antithyroid drugs. CDR3 in DNA: TGTGCCAGCAGTTTCGGGGACTCCTACGAGCAGTACTTC. It translates to CASSFGDSYEQYF. Drawing the rest from reference TRBV7-2 and TRBJ2-7, the complete variable domain is GAGVSQSPSNKVTEKGKDVELRCDPISGHTALYWYRQSLGQGLEFLIYFQGNSAPDKSGLPSDRFSAERTGGSVSTLTIQRTQQEDSAVYLCASSFGDSYEQYFGPGTRLTVT.